This entry lists 3 T cell receptor beta chains sequenced from one sample in a study of cytomegalovirus exposure and HLA in healthy donors. Assay: immunoSEQ multiplex PCR; the TCRdb copy retains only in-frame clones and omits some. Among approximately 82,000 clones listed, 95% were seen once. Source material: PBMCs. These receptor sequences come from a young woman in good health and CMV-seronegative.

V and J are TRBV19 and TRBJ1-6; 7 nucleotides line up with TRBD1. Germline lookup yields CDR1 LNHDA and CDR2 SQIVND (reference sequence). The CDR3 spans 15 residues. V was pared by 5 bases and J by 5 bases, with 6 bases of the junction left unmatched. The CDR3 loop reads CASSARDSNNSPLHF. DNA of the CDR3: TGTGCCAGTAGTGCCCGGGACAGCAATAATTCACCCCTCCACTTT.

The chain links TRBV29-1 to TRBJ1-2; the match to TRBD1 covers 8 bases. V shed 0 bases and J 3 bases; nucleotides not matched to a gene: 9. The CDR3 extends over 16 amino acids. Germline loops: CDR1 SQVTM, CDR2 ANQGSEA. As DNA, the CDR3 is TGCAGCGTTGAAGATGGGACAGGTAGAGTGGACTATGGCTACACCTTC. Its translation is CSVEDGTGRVDYGYTF.

V gene TRBV28 combines with J gene TRBJ1-1; TRBD1 agrees at 9 bases. This CDR3 comprises 16 residues. CDR1 MDHEN and CDR2 SYDVKM come from the germline V gene. The V and J ends lost 5 bases and 1 base, in that order; junction bases with no gene match: 8. The CDR3 region is CASSPPGTGWNTEAFF. The CDR3 DNA sequence: TGTGCCAGCAGTCCCCCCGGGACAGGGTGGAACACTGAAGCTTTCTTT.